This T cell receptor (beta chain) was sequenced for a study of blood T cell repertoires in COVID-19 (dated by TCRdb to 2018 to 2020). For context, the study as a whole: Collaborator samples came from the United States, Italy and Spain and covered acute and convalescent phases of COVID-19. The dataset comprised deeply sampled blood TCRbeta repertoires from subjects exposed to, actively infected with, or recovered from COVID-19. The repertoires were released in a freely available public database meant as a resource for research on the immune response to SARS-CoV-2. A de-identified subject ID, COVID-19 status, age in years and sex were almost always included in the sample metadata. The prospective study material was composed of cDNA or gDNA derived from T cells, B-cell-depleted T cells, or PBMCs. Where available, HLA class I and class II types were obtained from metadata supplied by the sample provider rather than from assay-based typing. Samples were obtained from the ongoing ImmuneRACE study (first 160 participants) and from some 1,200 subjects provided by 6 global collaborators. The paper's findings and limits, for the study overall: The amount of clinical and demographic metadata varied by source and participant and was provided uncurated.

The immunoSEQ Assay, a bias-controlled multiplex PCR, was used to amplify TCRbeta CDR3 regions from genomic DNA. From the authors' description of their analysis: Nucleated cell counts per sample were estimated from amplification of reference gene primers within the assay. To quantify the absolute abundance of each unique TCRbeta CDR3 rearrangement, sequence reads were collapsed and filtered. For each sample, productive Simpson clonality was calculated as the square root of Simpson's diversity index across productive rearrangements. The source is immuneACCESS, and TCRdb retained only in-frame sequences with V and J called. Part of the clones is not carried over; for the studies checked, unresolved V genes explain less than half of this, and the remainder is unexplained. Clone size and the V and J calls come from that table; the DNA yielded D and trimming. This sample gives 150,000 to 200,000 clones in total; roughly nine tenths of them show up just once. The ten largest clones add up to around 8% of the sample.

The CDR3 sequence holds 13 residues, the cysteine and phenylalanine included. Left in the record is the CDR3 DNA by itself, 39 bases read in frame from the first base. V and J are truncated by 6 bases and 4 bases respectively, leaving an intervening sequence of 11 bases. Looking up the germline V gene yields CDR1 MNHEY and CDR2 SVGAGI. Participants in the prospective study were aged roughly 18 to 100 years, lived in 20 to 25 United States geographic areas, and enrolled through a virtual design. To assign participants to cohorts, the prospective study relied on clinical history that participants themselves reported in a screening survey and a study questionnaire. ImmuneRACE Cohort 3 recovered participants were defined by two consecutive negative NP/OP PCR tests, healthcare professional clearance, or symptom resolution. In the prospective study, whole blood, serum and a nasopharyngeal or oropharyngeal swab were collected from each participant by mobile phlebotomists. Over a roughly 2-month period, participants in the prospective study had the option of providing additional blood draws and questionnaires. Blood samples from the prospective study were shipped frozen or at room temperature prior to DNA extraction.

Points on this clone: No cognate antigen has been identified for it. No base quality values were provided; no much bigger clone lies one nucleotide off.

The receptor's source is a woman aged 18-29 years who had recovered from COVID-19. The specimen sequenced was PBMCs or T cells enriched from blood (not recorded which). The rearranged segments are TRBV6-5 and TRBJ2-3; a weak D assignment points to TRBD2 (5 bases agree). CDR3 reads: CASRFLGADTQYF. The DNA is as follows: TGTGCCAGCAGGTTCCTGGGAGCAGATACGCAGTATTTT.